This T cell receptor (beta chain) was identified in a study of T cells expressing NK-cell markers. Study in general: With respect to HCMV, most of the eight sequenced donors were seropositive, and one was seronegative.

TCRdb re-called the 5' RACE reads, yielding one record per CDR3 amino acid sequence without DNA. The ten top clones account for about 18%, within a sample of about 160,000 distinct CDR3 sequences. The source material was blood T cells: a sorted CD56 or NKG2C T cell subset, CD4+ or CD8+ T cells, or bulk PBMC T cells (not recorded which). This TCR derives from a woman between 18 and 69 years old in good health.

CDR3 sequence: CASSLESAGTGELFF. The chain carries TRBV5-1 and TRBJ2-2; TCRdb names TRBD2, which stays unverified in the absence of DNA. This CDR3 is 15 amino acids long. Germline values: CDR1 SGHRS, CDR2 YFSETQ.